The 31 T cell receptor beta chains given below trace back to one sample, sequenced in a study of CD8+CD57+ T cells in acquired aplastic anemia. Sequencing was done on patients that had shown CD8+CD57+ cell expansion by flow cytometry. Profiles of TCR beta VDJ and CDR3 were generated from a genomic DNA template. A single record per CDR3 protein comes from TCRdb applying MiXCR to the reads. The repertoire includes about 160,000 distinct CDR3 sequences, about two thirds of them detected once, and about 50% sits in the top ten. The sample taken for sequencing was sorted CD4+, CD8+, or CD8+CD57+ T cells (not recorded which) from PBMCs. Receptor source: a human donor with aplastic anemia.

This clonotype was counted only a few times. The gene calls are TRBV10-3 and TRBJ2-7; the D is unclear. CDR1 is ENHRY and CDR2 is SYGVKD in the germline V gene. The V gene lost 3 bases and the J gene lost 1 base, with 4 bases spanning the gap. The CDR3 covers 12 residues. CDR3: CAISDSSYEQYF. Here the CDR3 DNA reads TGTGCCATCAGTGACAGTTCCTACGAGCAGTACTTC.

The CDR3 spells CASSPGTGWGSEQFF. DNA for the CDR3: TGCGCCAGCAGCCCGGGGACAGGGTGGGGTAGTGAGCAGTTCTTC. The rearrangement uses TRBV5-1 and TRBJ2-1, with 9 bases identical to TRBD1. The germline V gene has CDR1 SGHRS and CDR2 YFSETQ. Trimming at V came to 4 bases and at J to 9 bases, leaving 11 bases not matched to a gene. This CDR3 has 15 amino acids. The variable domain in full, completed from reference TRBV5-1 and TRBJ2-1, reads KAGVTQTPRYLIKTRGQQVTLSCSPISGHRSVSWYQQTPGQGLQFLFEYFSETQRNKGNFPGRFSGRQFSNSRSEMNVSTLELGDSALYLCASSPGTGWGSEQFFGPGTRLTVL.

In its sample, this clonotype was seen many times. The genes are TRBV27 and TRBJ2-7, with 11 bases that match TRBD2. The CDR3 is 14 residues long. With 5 bases clipped from V and 2 bases from J, the junction kept 2 bases outside the gene matches. Germline V gene data show CDR1 as MNHEY and CDR2 as SMNVEV (reference sequence). The CDR3 spells CASSGTSGAYEQYV. CDR3 DNA sequence: TGTGCCAGCAGTGGGACTAGCGGCGCCTACGAGCAGTACGTC.

The chain recombines TRBV24-1 with TRBJ1-2, with D possibly matching TRBD1 (6 bases). The germline V gene has CDR1 KGHDR and CDR2 SFDVKD. This CDR3 spans 14 amino acids. Trimming stripped 4 bases from V and 8 bases from J, with 16 bases between. The CDR3, as DNA: TGTGCCACCAGTGACGAAGTGACAGGTGCCGGCTACACCTTC. As protein: CATSDEVTGAGYTF.

The chain links TRBV11-2 to TRBJ1-5, with a possible D match to TRBD1 (5 bases). The germline V gene has CDR1 SGHAT and CDR2 FQNNGV. The CDR3 covers 17 residues. With 0 bases removed from V and 3 bases from J, the gap between germline ends came to 15 bases. CDR3 coding DNA: TGTGCCAGCAGCTTAGATCGGCGTAGGGGCTTCAATCAGCCCCAGCATTTT. Translating gives CASSLDRRRGFNQPQHF.

The chain is built from TRBV7-3 and TRBJ2-3; possible D gene TRBD2, 6 bases. The CDR3 sequence is 15 residues long. Between the trimmed V and J ends, which lost 4 bases and 1 base, there was a span of 12 bases. CDR1 is SGHTA, CDR2 FQGTGA, per germline. CDR3 DNA: TGTGCCAGCAGCTCGATAGCGGTGGGCACAGATACGCAGTATTTT. It codes for CASSSIAVGTDTQYF.

V gene TRBV2 combines with J gene TRBJ1-5; D is undetermined. This CDR3 contains 14 residues. V was trimmed by 7 bases and J by 2 bases, leaving 12 bases between them. Per germline, CDR1 SNHLY and CDR2 FYNNEI. CDR3 nucleotide sequence: TGTGCCAGCACCCAGTTGAACGGCAATCAGCCCCAGCATTTT. This encodes CASTQLNGNQPQHF.

The chain links TRBV9 to TRBJ1-2, with unresolved D. Germline V gives CDR1 SGDLS, CDR2 YYNGEE. V lost 3 bases to trimming and J lost 1 base, with 13 bases between them. The CDR3 totals 15 residues. In DNA form, the CDR3 reads TGTGCCAGCAGCGCCCATGAAGCCCTTAACTATGGCTACACCTTC. Translated, it gives CASSAHEALNYGYTF. Filled out from reference TRBV9 and TRBJ1-2, the complete variable domain reads DSGVTQTPKHLITATGQRVTLRCSPRSGDLSVYWYQQSLDQGLQFLIQYYNGEERAKGNILERFSAQQFPDLHSELNLSSLELGDSALYFCASSAHEALNYGYTFGSGTRLTVV.

This clonotype was counted only a few times. The V and J genes are TRBV5-1 and TRBJ1-6, with 7 bases that match TRBD1. This CDR3 comprises 14 residues. Trimming removed 4 bases from V and 10 bases from J; junction bases left unmatched: 8. Germline CDR1 SGHRS, CDR2 YFSETQ. The CDR3 protein is CASSPGTARSPLHF. The CDR3 DNA reads as TGCGCCAGCAGCCCCGGGACAGCACGGTCACCCCTCCACTTT.

The chain joins TRBV7-6 to TRBJ2-5, with D perhaps TRBD1 (6 bases). The CDR3 length is 13 residues. The germline CDR1 and CDR2 sequences are SGHVS and FNYEAQ. V lost 5 bases, J lost 5 bases, and 12 bases lay in between. The CDR3 is CASSQPGEETQYF. The CDR3 DNA reads as TGTGCCAGCAGCCAACCAGGGGAGGAGACCCAGTACTTC.

The genes are TRBV5-1 and TRBJ2-3; 10 nucleotides align to TRBD2. J was trimmed by 2 bases and V by 2 bases; bases with no gene match: 5. Germline V gene lookup returns CDR1 SGHRS and CDR2 YFSETQ. The CDR3 loop spans 16 amino acids. The CDR3 spells CASSFLAGGSTDTQYF. CDR3 nucleotides: TGCGCCAGCAGCTTCTTAGCGGGGGGCTCCACAGATACGCAGTATTTT. Full variable domain (missing parts from reference TRBV5-1 and TRBJ2-3): KAGVTQTPRYLIKTRGQQVTLSCSPISGHRSVSWYQQTPGQGLQFLFEYFSETQRNKGNFPGRFSGRQFSNSRSEMNVSTLELGDSALYLCASSFLAGGSTDTQYFGPGTRLTVL.

This clonotype was picked up a small number of times. This chain connects TRBV12-3 or TRBV12-4 to TRBJ2-2; the D is unclear. V dropped 6 bases and J dropped 4 bases, with 9 bases sitting between them. This CDR3 is built from 13 residues. CDR3 nucleotides: TGTGCCAGCAGCTTAAGGCTCACCGGGGAGCTGTTTTTT. Its protein product is CASSLRLTGELFF.

Only one count was recorded for this clonotype. The V gene is TRBV2, the J gene TRBJ2-7; 8 nucleotides align to TRBD1. The CDR3 length is 15 residues. The V gene's germline CDR1 is SNHLY and CDR2 FYNNEI. Germline trimming cut 6 bases from V and 4 bases from J; bases unmatched to any gene: 11. CDR3: CASSPSDRGRYEQYF. The CDR3 DNA sequence: TGTGCCAGCAGCCCGTCCGACAGGGGCCGTTACGAGCAGTACTTC.

The rearrangement uses TRBV7-9 and TRBJ2-7, with TRBD1 as a possible D gene (5 bases). V was trimmed by 1 base and J by 2 bases, leaving 12 bases between them. Germline V gene data show CDR1 as SEHNR and CDR2 as FQNEAQ (reference sequence). This CDR3 has 15 amino acids. CDR3 nucleotide sequence: TGTGCCAGCAGCTTAGGGTCCAGGGCGACCTACGAGCAGTACTTC. Translated: CASSLGSRATYEQYF.

V is TRBV6-2 or TRBV6-3 and J is TRBJ2-7; D not resolved. The germline V gene encodes CDR1 MNHEY and CDR2 SVGEGT. V lost 0 bases and J lost 3, with 9 bases in between. The CDR3 extends over 14 amino acids. CDR3 coding DNA: TGTGCCAGCAGTTACTCGAACCTGGGCTACGAGCAGTACTTC. This encodes CASSYSNLGYEQYF.

This sequence joins TRBV15 and TRBJ2-7; D might be TRBD2 (6 bases). CDR3 length equals 15 residues. Germline CDR1 reads LNHNV; CDR2 reads YYDKDF (reference sequence). Trimming removed 0 bases at V and 2 bases at J, with 11 bases between. The DNA for the CDR3 is TGTGCCACCAGCAGAGAGTCGGACTACACCTACGAGCAGTACTTC. As protein: CATSRESDYTYEQYF.

V gene TRBV12-5 combines with J gene TRBJ2-7; 9 bases agree with TRBD1. Germline V CDR1 and CDR2: LGHNT, FRNRAP. Trimming cost V 5 bases and J 5 bases; bases outside gene matches: 7. The CDR3 contains 14 residues. The CDR3 DNA follows: TGTGCTAGTGGTACCGGACAGGGGATCAACGAGCAGTACTTC. It yields the protein CASGTGQGINEQYF. The full variable domain, with the rest looked up from reference TRBV12-5 and TRBJ2-7, is DARVTQTPRHKVTEMGQEVTMRCQPILGHNTVFWYRQTMMQGLELLAYFRNRAPLDDSGMPKDRFSAEMPDATLATLKIQPSEPRDSAVYFCASGTGQGINEQYFGPGTRLTVT.

The chain recombines TRBV10-3 with TRBJ2-3, with 11 nucleotides matching TRBD2. From germline, CDR1 is ENHRY and CDR2 SYGVKD. The J segment lost 6 bases and the V segment lost 6 bases, leaving 11 bases of the junction unmatched. CDR3 length equals 16 residues. The CDR3 coding sequence is TGTGCCATCAGGGCAAGTAGCGGGAGGGCCGACGATACGCAGTATTTT. Protein product: CAIRASSGRADDTQYF.

V is TRBV29-1 and J is TRBJ2-7; D perhaps matches TRBD2 (5 bases). Trimming left V 8 bases short and J 2 bases short, with 13 bases between. In germline, CDR1 is SQVTM, CDR2 ANQGSEA. This CDR3 is built from 12 residues. The CDR3 region has the DNA TGCAGCACTAGAACCGGGACCTACGAGCAGTACTTC. Encoded protein: CSTRTGTYEQYF.

The J gene is TRBJ2-1, the V gene TRBV9, with 9 bases lining up with TRBD1. The germline CDR1 and CDR2 sequences are SGDLS and YYNGEE. J gave up 7 bases and V 4 bases, and 6 bases lay outside the gene matches. The CDR3 extends over 14 amino acids. The CDR3 spells CASSPQGAGNEQFF. Here the CDR3 DNA reads TGTGCCAGCAGCCCACAGGGGGCGGGTAATGAGCAGTTCTTC.

The V call is TRBV12-3 or TRBV12-4, the J call TRBJ1-2; D gene ambiguous. CDR3 length: 13 amino acids. V was pared by 3 bases and J by 4 bases, with 9 bases between. The CDR3 coding sequence is TGTGCCAGCAGTTTTGGTGAAGCCTATGGCTACACCTTC. Its translation is CASSFGEAYGYTF.

As for this clonotype: The junction does not match germline at one end; this may be a read error. The chain's CDR3 is CSVEDRGSYHF. The CDR3 nucleotides are TGCAGCGTTGAAGATCGGGGGTCGTACCACTTC. The chain recombines TRBV29-1 with TRBJ2-7; weak D call: TRBD2 (6 bases). The germline CDR1 and CDR2 sequences are SQVTM and ANQGSEA. The CDR3 has 11 amino acids.

This clonotype has a count of ten or more. The genes are TRBV4-2 and TRBJ2-1; D is undetermined. Trimming left V 5 bases short and J 5 bases short, with 13 bases between. The CDR3 spans 14 residues. Germline CDR1 is LGHNA and CDR2 is YNFKEQ. The CDR3 coding sequence is TGTGCCAGCAGCAAAACCCTCCCCGACAATGAGCAGTTCTTC. Protein sequence: CASSKTLPDNEQFF.

This clonotype has just a few counts. The chain links TRBV7-2 to TRBJ2-1; unclear D gene. V gave up 3 bases and J gave up 9 bases, with 9 bases separating them. Per germline, CDR1 SGHTA and CDR2 FQGNSA. This CDR3 has 12 residues. The chain's CDR3 is CASSLTWGEQFF. CDR3 coding DNA: TGTGCCAGCAGCTTGACTTGGGGTGAGCAGTTCTTC.

This clonotype appeared many times. This chain uses TRBV20-1 with TRBJ1-1; a possible D gene is TRBD1 (5 bases). The CDR3 extends over 13 amino acids. Between the trimmed V and J ends, which lost 3 bases and 3 bases, there was a span of 11 bases. Germline CDR1 reads DFQATT; CDR2 reads SNEGSKA (reference sequence). CDR3 in DNA: TGCAGTGCTAGTCAGGGAAGGGACACTGAAGCTTTCTTT. Protein sequence: CSASQGRDTEAFF.

The chain links TRBV2 to TRBJ2-3; D unclear. V lost 2 bases and J lost 3, with 6 bases in between. Germline CDR1 SNHLY, CDR2 FYNNEI. The CDR3 has 13 amino acids. CDR3 amino acids: CASSERRTDTQYF. The CDR3 DNA reads TGTGCCAGCAGTGAAAGACGAACAGATACGCAGTATTTT.

The J gene is TRBJ1-1, the V gene TRBV2, with 7 nucleotides matching TRBD1. Unmatched junction bases numbered 5, after V lost 7 bases and J lost 6 bases. The CDR3 sequence is 12 residues long. Looked up from germline, CDR1 is SNHLY and CDR2 is FYNNEI. CDR3 in amino acids: CASTWTGSEAFF. The CDR3 DNA sequence: TGTGCCAGCACCTGGACAGGTTCTGAAGCTTTCTTT.

This clonotype was detected many times. CDR3 sequence: CASSPAYNEQFF. DNA for the CDR3: TGTGCCAGCAGTCCCGCCTACAATGAGCAGTTCTTC. This chain joins TRBV28 and TRBJ2-1; the D is unclear. Trimming shortened V by 5 bases and J by 2 bases, and 4 bases separated the two germline ends. The CDR3 is 12 residues long. The V gene's germline CDR1 is MDHEN and CDR2 SYDVKM. The full variable domain, in which reference TRBV28 and TRBJ2-1 provide the parts outside the CDR3, is DVKVTQSSRYLVKRTGEKVFLECVQDMDHENMFWYRQDPGLGLRLIYFSYDVKMKEKGDIPEGYSVSREKKERFSLILESASTNQTSMYLCASSPAYNEQFFGPGTRLTVL.

A single count supports this clonotype. Without the conserved terminal phenylalanine or tryptophan, this CDR3 likely stems from a read error. This rearrangement joins TRBV20-1 to TRBJ2-7; possibly TRBD1 for D (7 bases). Germline CDR1 DFQATT, CDR2 SNEGSKA (reference sequence). V was shortened by 2 bases and J by 3 bases, with 14 bases between the two germline ends. The CDR3 consists of 14 residues. The chain's CDR3 is CSARHGQDYYEQYL. The CDR3 DNA reads TGCAGTGCTAGACATGGACAGGACTACTACGAGCAGTACCTC.

Points on this clonotype: Without the conserved terminal phenylalanine or tryptophan, this CDR3 likely stems from a read error. It is unclear where the CDR3 begins or ends on the DNA, so no DNA is shown, and the CDR3 is as TCRdb lists it. V and J are TRBV7-9 and TRBJ2-7; the table assigns TRBD1, which was not confirmed against the DNA. Germline V lookup: CDR1 SEHNR, CDR2 FQNEAQ (reference sequence). The CDR3 is 8 amino acids in total, end residues counted. Here the CDR3 reads CARRVGDT.

J is TRBJ1-6 and V is TRBV20-1; 9 bases are shared with TRBD1. Germline trimming cut 6 bases from V and 5 bases from J; bases unmatched to any gene: 11. There are 16 residues in the CDR3. CDR1 is DFQATT, CDR2 SNEGSKA, per germline (reference sequence). CDR3 bases: TGCAGTGCGACACTCCCCGACAGGGGGGATAATTCACCCCTCCACTTT. Amino acid sequence: CSATLPDRGDNSPLHF.